The 13 T cell receptor beta chains in this list originate from one sample, sequenced in a study of CD8 T cells in Susac syndrome. About 0.5 to 1 ug RNA was reverse transcribed with random hexamers. TCRdb independently ran MiXCR on the immunoSEQ multiplex PCR reads; one entry per CDR3 protein. This sample has 100,000 to 150,000 distinct CDR3 sequences, with about 92% found just once. The sample was CD8+ T cells from PBMCs. The source of these receptors is a human donor with multiple sclerosis.

This chain connects TRBV7-9 to TRBJ2-5; D might be TRBD1 or TRBD2, each matching 5 bases. The length of the CDR3 is 16 residues. Germline V lookup: CDR1 SEHNR, CDR2 FQNEAQ (reference sequence). Trimming shortened V by 2 bases and J by 5 bases, and 18 bases separated the two germline ends. The CDR3 region is CASSLPRTGPVETQYF. CDR3 bases: TGTGCCAGCAGCTTACCGCGGACGGGGCCAGTCGAGACCCAGTACTTC. The full variable domain, in which reference TRBV7-9 and TRBJ2-5 provide the parts outside the CDR3, is DTGVSQNPRHKITKRGQNVTFRCDPISEHNRLYWYRQTLGQGPEFLTYFQNEAQLEKSRLLSDRFSAERPKGSFSTLEIQRTEQGDSAMYLCASSLPRTGPVETQYFGPGTRLLVL.

V gene TRBV19 combines with J gene TRBJ2-7; D remains unclear. The CDR3 is 13 residues long. V was pared by 3 bases and J by 2 bases, with 8 bases between. Germline assignment: CDR1 LNHDA and CDR2 SQIVND (reference sequence). The CDR3 coding sequence is TGTGCCAGTAGTATTACGGCAGCCTACGAGCAGTACTTC. Encoded protein: CASSITAAYEQYF.

The chain carries TRBV7-9 and TRBJ2-7, with a tentative D call TRBD2 (6 bases). V was cut by 3 bases and J by 6 bases, with 9 bases left in between. The CDR3 extends over 12 amino acids. Germline V gene sequence: CDR1 SEHNR, CDR2 FQNEAQ (reference sequence). The CDR3 protein is CASSLGGAEQYV. CDR3 DNA: TGTGCCAGCAGCTTGGGGGGAGCCGAGCAGTACGTC.

The rearrangement joins TRBV7-2 to TRBJ2-5, with 10 positions matching TRBD2. With V trimmed by 7 bases and J by 0 bases, 14 bases remained unmatched. This CDR3 contains 18 residues. The germline gives CDR1 SGHTA, CDR2 FQGNSA. In nucleotides, the CDR3 is TGTGCCAGCAAGTATCGGGAACTTAGCGGGAGGTACCAAGAGACCCAGTACTTC. This gives the protein CASKYRELSGRYQETQYF.

The chain employs TRBV4-1 and TRBJ2-2; D is perhaps TRBD1 (6 bases). The CDR3 has 16 residues. V gave up 0 bases and J gave up 8 bases, with 16 bases separating them. Germline V gene sequence: CDR1 MGHRA, CDR2 YSYEKL. The CDR3 here is CASSQDKDSLTGELFF. CDR3 DNA: TGCGCCAGCAGCCAAGATAAGGACAGTCTAACGGGGGAGCTGTTTTTT.

This clonotype is a singleton in its sample. The chain combines TRBV19 with TRBJ2-1; 9 bases fit TRBD2. This CDR3 is 15 amino acids long. Germline CDR1 LNHDA, CDR2 SQIVND (reference sequence). Unmatched junction bases numbered 11, after V lost 5 bases and J lost 9 bases. The CDR3 sequence is CASSFPREGFGEQFF. DNA of the CDR3: TGTGCCAGTAGTTTTCCGCGGGAGGGTTTCGGTGAGCAGTTCTTC. The variable domain in full, with the rest retrieved from reference TRBV19 and TRBJ2-1, is DGGITQSPKYLFRKEGQNVTLSCEQNLNHDAMYWYRQDPGQGLRLIYYSQIVNDFQKGDIAEGYSVSREKKESFPLTVTSAQKNPTAFYLCASSFPREGFGEQFFGPGTRLTVL.

The genes are TRBV29-1 and TRBJ1-4; 9 bases fit TRBD1. This CDR3 is 16 amino acids long. Germline CDR1 and CDR2: SQVTM and ANQGSEA. V lost 4 bases to trimming and J lost 7 bases; unmatched junction nucleotides: 13. The CDR3 here is CSVGVWTGEYGEKLFF. CDR3 sequence (DNA): TGCAGCGTTGGAGTGTGGACAGGGGAATACGGTGAAAAACTGTTTTTT.

V and J are TRBV18 and TRBJ1-2, with TRBD1 matching over 10 bases. Per the germline V gene, CDR1 is KGHSH and CDR2 is LQKENI. After removal of 4 bases from V and 7 bases from J, the junction contained 3 bases not matched to a gene. This CDR3 has 13 residues. Here the CDR3 DNA reads TGTGCCAGCTCACTGGGACAGGGGTTTGGCTACACCTTC. Its protein is CASSLGQGFGYTF.

The CDR3 sequence: CASSRSYGYEQYF. The DNA for the CDR3 is TGTGCCAGCAGCCGATCCTATGGGTACGAGCAGTACTTC. V and J are TRBV5-6 and TRBJ2-7; the D is unclear. The V gene's germline CDR1 is SGHDT and CDR2 YYEEEE. The CDR3 extends over 13 amino acids. Trimming pared 4 bases from V and 4 bases from J, leaving 12 bases between.

The chain links TRBV3-1 to TRBJ1-2; D is ambiguous. Looked up from germline, CDR1 is LGHDT and CDR2 is YNNKEL (reference sequence). The CDR3 covers 14 residues. Trimming pared 0 bases from V and 7 bases from J, leaving 12 bases between. CDR3 in DNA: TGTGCCAGCAGCCAAGATCGGGTAGGAGGTGGCTACACCTTC. Protein: CASSQDRVGGGYTF. Combining the CDR3 with reference TRBV3-1 and TRBJ1-2 gives the whole variable domain DTAVSQTPKYLVTQMGNDKSIKCEQNLGHDTMYWYKQDSKKFLKIMFSYNNKELIINETVPNRFSPKSPDKAHLNLHINSLELGDSAVYFCASSQDRVGGGYTFGSGTRLTVV.

The rearrangement joins TRBV5-6 to TRBJ1-2; 9 nucleotides align to TRBD1. The V gene end was trimmed by 4 bases and the J gene end by 4 bases; junction bases not matched to a gene: 8. The CDR3 totals 15 residues. Per germline, CDR1 SGHDT and CDR2 YYEEEE. CDR3 bases: TGTGCCAGCAGCGAGCGAAGGGACAGGGTCTATGGCTACACCTTC. It translates to CASSERRDRVYGYTF.

This chain uses TRBV19 with TRBJ1-5; a possible D gene is TRBD1 (6 bases). The CDR3 is 17 residues long. CDR1 and CDR2 from the germline V gene are LNHDA and SQIVND (reference sequence). Between the trimmed V and J ends, which lost 6 bases and 1 base, there was a span of 19 bases. The CDR3 is CASSQEGGRRSNQPQHF. The CDR3 DNA is TGTGCCAGTAGCCAAGAGGGGGGAAGGAGGAGCAATCAGCCCCAGCATTTT. Full variable domain (missing parts from reference TRBV19 and TRBJ1-5): DGGITQSPKYLFRKEGQNVTLSCEQNLNHDAMYWYRQDPGQGLRLIYYSQIVNDFQKGDIAEGYSVSREKKESFPLTVTSAQKNPTAFYLCASSQEGGRRSNQPQHFGDGTRLSIL.

The rearrangement links TRBV4-1 to TRBJ1-2; D remains ambiguous. The CDR3 extends over 13 amino acids. V shed 4 bases and J shed 8 bases, with 14 bases lying between them. The V gene's germline CDR1 is MGHRA and CDR2 YSYEKL. The CDR3 reads CASSPPRVAGYTF. CDR3 nucleotides: TGCGCCAGCAGCCCCCCCCGGGTAGCCGGCTACACCTTC.